A selection of T cell receptor beta chains follows, all from one sample in a study of blood T cell repertoires in COVID-19. Assay: immunoSEQ multiplex PCR; the TCRdb copy retains only in-frame clones and omits some. Of more than 85,000 clones detected, 89% appear once; the ten largest clones hold 3% to 4%. The sequencing sample was made of peripheral blood. Receptors were obtained from a woman in her 70s with acute or convalescent COVID-19. Each CDR3 is given with its conserved first and last residue. D genes are given only for firm matches. The size of a clone is reported for some rows only, either as once, few or many, or as a class for expanded clones.

size	V	J	D	CDR3	DNA
NA	TRBV7-6	TRBJ2-1	TRBD2	CASSLGTSGSNEQFF	TGTGCCAGCAGCTTAGGGACTAGCGGGAGCAATGAGCAGTTCTTC
NA	TRBV7-2	TRBJ1-1	NA	CASSSLAGVNTEAFF	TGTGCCAGCAGCTCTCTAGCAGGCGTGAACACTGAAGCTTTCTTT
NA	TRBV18	TRBJ2-1	TRBD2	CASSPRGGLAGYNEQFF	TGTGCCAGCTCACCTCGAGGGGGACTAGCGGGATACAATGAGCAGTTCTTC
NA	TRBV5-6	TRBJ1-4	NA	CASSVPGTSSQELFF	TGTGCCAGCAGCGTACCCGGAACGTCATCTCAGGAACTGTTTTTT
once	TRBV5-1	TRBJ1-4	TRBD1	CASSSSGQPPEKLFF	TGCGCCAGCAGCTCATCGGGACAGCCTCCCGAAAAACTGTTTTTT
NA	TRBV3-1/TRBV3-2	TRBJ1-4	TRBD1	CASSRGAVGTGVFEKLFF	TGTGCCAGCAGCCGCGGAGCGGTTGGTACAGGGGTATTCGAAAAACTGTTTTTT
NA	TRBV12-5	TRBJ1-1	NA	CASGLEHYTEAFF	TGTGCTAGTGGTTTGGAGCATTACACTGAAGCTTTCTTT
NA	TRBV6-1	TRBJ1-4	TRBD1	CASSERPGQGSNEKLFF	TGTGCCAGCAGTGAACGACCGGGACAGGGTTCTAATGAAAAACTGTTTTTT
NA	TRBV25-1	TRBJ1-2	NA	CASRGAGSGYTF	TGTGCCAGCAGGGGGGCAGGGTCTGGCTACACCTTC
NA	TRBV20-1	TRBJ1-1	NA	CSAGRTEAFF	TGCAGTGCGGGGAGAACTGAAGCTTTCTTT
NA	TRBV5-1	TRBJ2-1	NA	CASRAIAGINEQFF	TGCGCCAGCAGAGCTATTGCAGGGATCAATGAGCAGTTCTTC
NA	TRBV27	TRBJ1-5	TRBD1	CASRLARGLQYNQPQHF	TGTGCCAGCAGGCTGGCTAGGGGGCTACAGTACAATCAGCCCCAGCATTTT
NA	TRBV9	TRBJ2-6	NA	CASSVNRGISGANVLTF	TGTGCCAGCAGCGTAAACCGGGGGATTTCCGGGGCCAACGTCCTGACTTTC
NA	TRBV2	TRBJ2-7	NA	CASSDGWQGTSYEQYF	TGTGCCAGCAGTGATGGTTGGCAGGGCACATCATACGAGCAGTACTTC
few	TRBV5-4	TRBJ1-4	NA	CASSSREGKLFF	TGTGCCAGCAGCTCCAGGGAAGGGAAACTGTTTTTT
once	TRBV2	TRBJ2-1	NA	CASSERQGNYNEQFF	TGTGCCAGCAGTGAAAGGCAGGGGAACTACAATGAGCAGTTCTTC
NA	TRBV4-2	TRBJ1-3	NA	CASSQDNSGNTIYF	TGTGCCAGCAGCCAAGACAACTCTGGAAACACCATATATTTT
once	TRBV3-1/TRBV3-2	TRBJ2-5	NA	CASSQGLKRWEETQYF	TGTGCCAGCAGCCAAGGACTCAAACGTTGGGAAGAGACCCAGTACTTC
NA	TRBV5-4	TRBJ2-7	TRBD1	CASSKGQGREEQYF	TGTGCCAGCAGCAAGGGACAGGGTAGGGAAGAGCAGTACTTC
NA	TRBV30	TRBJ1-5	TRBD1	CAWSVQGSSRNPFYSNQPQHF	TGTGCCTGGAGTGTACAGGGGTCTTCTAGAAATCCCTTCTATAGCAATCAGCCCCAGCATTTT
NA	TRBV21-1	TRBJ2-2	NA	CASSKQGSNTGELFF	TGTGCCAGCAGCAAACAGGGGTCGAACACCGGGGAGCTGTTTTTT
NA	TRBV7-8	TRBJ2-5	NA	CASSPRAAQETQYF	TGTGCCAGCAGCCCCAGGGCAGCCCAAGAGACCCAGTACTTC
NA	TRBV30	TRBJ2-7	NA	CAWSVGSRGYSYEQYF	TGTGCCTGGAGTGTAGGGTCGAGGGGGTATTCCTACGAGCAGTACTTC
NA	TRBV30	TRBJ1-4	NA	CAWGGGATNEKLFF	TGTGCCTGGGGAGGGGGAGCAACTAATGAAAAACTGTTTTTT
once	TRBV28	TRBJ1-4	NA	CASSLVSPTSEKLFF	TGTGCCAGCAGTTTAGTCTCCCCCACTAGTGAAAAACTGTTTTTT
NA	TRBV30	TRBJ2-7	NA	CAWNPGLRAYEQYF	TGTGCCTGGAATCCGGGACTTAGAGCCTACGAGCAGTACTTC
NA	TRBV3-1/TRBV3-2	TRBJ2-5	NA	CASSRRREQETQYF	TGTGCCAGCAGCCGGCGGAGGGAACAAGAGACCCAGTACTTC
NA	TRBV6-6	TRBJ2-3	NA	CASSYYGGMTDTQYF	TGTGCCAGCAGTTACTATGGGGGGATGACAGATACGCAGTATTTT
NA	TRBV28	TRBJ2-5	TRBD2	CATCSSSGVQETQYF	TGTGCCACCTGCTCCTCTAGCGGGGTACAAGAGACCCAGTACTTC
NA	TRBV5-1	TRBJ2-2	NA	CATLEGLPSVGELFF	TGCGCCACCTTAGAGGGACTGCCTTCAGTTGGGGAGCTGTTTTTT
NA	TRBV5-1	TRBJ1-3	NA	CASSSETRGTRGNTIYF	TGCGCCAGCAGCTCGGAGACGAGGGGGACGAGAGGAAACACCATATATTTT
few	TRBV2	TRBJ1-1	NA	CASSELAGRAEAFF	TGTGCCAGCAGTGAACTGGCAGGGAGGGCTGAAGCTTTCTTT
once	TRBV30	TRBJ2-3	TRBD2	CAWSVRGLAGVGTDTQYF	TGTGCCTGGAGTGTAAGGGGACTAGCGGGAGTAGGGACAGATACGCAGTATTTT
NA	TRBV15	TRBJ2-1	NA	CATSRDSTYNEQFF	TGTGCCACCAGCAGAGATTCTACCTACAATGAGCAGTTCTTC
NA	TRBV18	TRBJ2-3	TRBD2	CASSPIAGGVIRTDTQYF	TGTGCCAGCTCACCAATCGCGGGAGGGGTTATAAGAACAGATACGCAGTATTTT
NA	TRBV5-4	TRBJ2-3	TRBD2	CASSSRRASGPRSSTDTQYF	TGTGCCAGCAGCTCCCGGCGGGCTAGCGGGCCCCGGTCTAGCACAGATACGCAGTATTTT
NA	TRBV29-1	TRBJ2-5	TRBD1	CSILGQGETQYF	TGCAGCATCTTGGGACAGGGAGAGACCCAGTACTTC
NA	TRBV6-5	TRBJ2-1	TRBD2	CASSYGTSGGLQFF	TGTGCCAGCAGTTACGGGACTAGCGGGGGATTACAGTTCTTC
NA	TRBV28	TRBJ1-1	TRBD1	CASSETGGVGAFF	TGTGCCAGCAGCGAGACAGGGGGGGTTGGGGCTTTCTTT
few	TRBV3-1/TRBV3-2	TRBJ1-6	NA	CASSQGGGSSYNSPLHF	TGTGCCAGCAGCCAAGGCGGGGGCAGCTCCTATAATTCACCCCTCCACTTT
NA	TRBV7-9	TRBJ1-2	TRBD1	CASSRQGSLRGYTF	TGTGCCAGCAGCCGACAGGGCTCCCTTCGTGGCTACACCTTC
once	TRBV14	TRBJ2-5	NA	CASSHTRGLGQETQYF	TGTGCCAGCAGCCATACACGGGGACTTGGGCAAGAGACCCAGTACTTC
NA	TRBV7-7	TRBJ1-1	NA	CASSRLDQNTEAFF	TGTGCTAGCAGCCGCCTAGATCAGAACACTGAAGCTTTCTTT